The subject of this entry is one T cell receptor beta chain. V was pared by 0 bases and J by 15 bases, with 12 bases between. CDR3 length equals 12 residues. Germline V CDR1 and CDR2: SNHLY, FYNNEI. This entry belongs to a study of shared clonotypes between healthy human individuals. The DNA input per sorted-subset replicate PCR was roughly 180 ng, corresponding to tens of thousands of T cell genomes. Some clones are missing from TCRdb's copy, which holds only in-frame ones; the method was immunoSEQ multiplex PCR. The profile shows roughly 2,500,000 clones, over 85% of them singletons. The clonotype originates from a man between 18 and 35 years old in good health. Some clones in this sample may be carry-over from other donors' samples. J is TRBJ2-1 and V is TRBV2; D tentatively fits TRBD1 or TRBD2 (5 bases each). The sample consisted of naive CD4+ T cells from PBMCs. Subset meaning: CD45RA+ positively selected. CDR3 DNA: TGTGCCAGCAGTGAAGCCGGGACCCCGCGGTTCTTC. Amino acid sequence: CASSEAGTPRFF.